These 18 T cell receptor beta chains came from one sample sequenced in a study of shared clonotypes between healthy human individuals. Profiling relied on immunoSEQ multiplex PCR, and the TCRdb table lists in-frame clones only, not all of them. The profile shows approximately 2.5 million clones, roughly 93% of them singletons. The specimen sequenced was naive CD4+ T cells from PBMCs. Subset described: CD45RA+ positively selected. The receptors shown here come from a man younger than 30 in good health. Some clones in this sample may be carry-over from other donors' samples.

The chain joins TRBV29-1 to TRBJ1-5, with D hard to call. CDR3 length equals 16 residues. V was pared by 3 bases and J by 3 bases, with 18 bases between. Germline values: CDR1 SQVTM, CDR2 ANQGSEA. CDR3 in amino acids: CSVDPNITDSNQPQHF. The CDR3 DNA follows: TGCAGCGTTGACCCTAATATCACGGACTCCAATCAGCCCCAGCATTTT.

The rearrangement links TRBV7-6 to TRBJ2-7; D remains unclear. Germline V gene sequence: CDR1 SGHVS, CDR2 FNYEAQ. Trimming removed 1 base at V and 5 bases at J, with 9 bases between. This CDR3 is built from 13 residues. As DNA, the CDR3 is TGTGCCAGCAGCTTAGTGGGAACTAACGAGCAGTACTTC. The encoded protein is CASSLVGTNEQYF.

The J gene is TRBJ2-5, the V gene TRBV18; D tentatively fits TRBD1 or TRBD2 (5 bases each). Germline V gene data show CDR1 as KGHSH and CDR2 as LQKENI. The CDR3 is 13 amino acids. V was pared by 2 bases and J by 5 bases, with 9 bases between. The CDR3 bases are TGTGCCAGCTCACCAATAGAGGGGGAGACCCAGTACTTC. Residues: CASSPIEGETQYF.

Remarks on this clone: Compared with germline, one end of the junction differs, possibly owing to a read error. The J gene is TRBJ2-2, the V gene TRBV28; weak D call: TRBD2 (5 bases). The CDR3 totals 12 residues. Per germline, CDR1 MDHEN and CDR2 SYDVKM. In nucleotides, the CDR3 is TGTGCCAGTCAACGGAACACCGGGGAGCTGCTTTTT. Translation: CASQRNTGELLF.

This clone was counted once. The J gene is TRBJ1-2, the V gene TRBV2, with D maybe TRBD1 (5 bases). Between the trimmed V and J ends, which lost 1 base and 8 bases, there was a span of 8 bases. The V gene's germline CDR1 is SNHLY and CDR2 FYNNEI. The CDR3 contains 12 residues. The CDR3 is CASSEVPGGYTF. As DNA, the CDR3 is TGTGCCAGCAGTGAAGTTCCAGGGGGCTACACCTTC.

This clone has just one count. The chain couples TRBV5-6 to TRBJ1-4; 7 positions agree with TRBD1. Trimming cost V 2 bases and J 8 bases; bases outside gene matches: 9. Germline CDR1 reads SGHDT; CDR2 reads YYEEEE. This CDR3 is built from 15 residues. CDR3 loop: CASSFPTGPSEKLFF. Here the CDR3 DNA reads TGTGCCAGCAGCTTCCCGACAGGGCCTTCGGAAAAACTGTTTTTT.

The chain links TRBV4-1 to TRBJ2-2; 13 nucleotides align to TRBD2. Germline assignment: CDR1 MGHRA and CDR2 YSYEKL. Unmatched junction bases numbered 1, after V lost 1 base and J lost 8 bases. The CDR3 covers 15 residues. CDR3 nucleotides: TGCGCCAGCAGCCAAGGACTAGCGGGAGGTGGGGAGCTGTTTTTT. Its translation is CASSQGLAGGGELFF.

The V call is TRBV28, the J call TRBJ2-7, with 10 bases lining up with TRBD1. Germline V lookup: CDR1 MDHEN, CDR2 SYDVKM. The trim removed 6 bases at V and 5 bases at J, leaving 13 bases unmatched. The length of the CDR3 is 16 residues. As DNA, the CDR3 is TGTGCCAGCAGCCCGAGGCCCGGGACAGGGGCCCACGAGCAGTACTTC. Translating gives CASSPRPGTGAHEQYF.

J is TRBJ1-2 and V is TRBV29-1; D is perhaps TRBD1 (5 bases). CDR1 and CDR2 from the germline V gene are SQVTM and ANQGSEA. This CDR3 has 14 amino acids. V was trimmed by 5 bases and J by 4 bases, leaving 17 bases between them. The CDR3 nucleotides read TGCAGCGTTAGGGGCGGCGGGAAACTCTATGGCTACACCTTC. This sequence encodes CSVRGGGKLYGYTF.

Points on this clone: This sample also contains other DNA sequences that code for the same CDR3. V usage is TRBV7-3 and J usage is TRBJ1-5, with a possible D match to TRBD1 (5 bases). The V gene lost 2 bases and the J gene lost 5 bases, with 7 bases spanning the gap. From germline, CDR1 is SGHTA and CDR2 FQGTGA. The CDR3 is 13 residues long. The CDR3 DNA reads TGTGCCAGCAGCTTAGGCAGGGATCAGCCCCAGCATTTT. Protein: CASSLGRDQPQHF.

The chain couples TRBV5-1 to TRBJ2-5; D possibly corresponds to TRBD1 (5 bases). The V end was cut by 0 bases, the J end by 1 base, with 10 bases between. Germline lookup yields CDR1 SGHRS and CDR2 YFSETQ. The CDR3 totals 15 residues. CDR3 in amino acids: CASSLVLTAQETQYF. CDR3 in DNA: TGCGCCAGCAGCTTGGTATTGACAGCCCAAGAGACCCAGTACTTC.

This clone was counted between two and nine times. Other nucleotide sequences from this sample produce the same CDR3. V and J are TRBV7-9 and TRBJ1-1; the D is unclear. The CDR3 has 13 residues. Germline-derived CDR1 and CDR2 are SEHNR and FQNEAQ (reference sequence). V lost 1 base and J lost 1, with 4 bases in between. CDR3 residues: CASSLVENTEAFF. CDR3 in DNA: TGTGCCAGCAGCTTAGTTGAGAACACTGAAGCTTTCTTT.

V is TRBV10-3 and J is TRBJ2-3; no reliable D call. This CDR3 spans 16 amino acids. V was shortened by 3 bases and J by 2 bases, with 15 bases between the two germline ends. Germline V gene data show CDR1 as ENHRY and CDR2 as SYGVKD. CDR3 loop: CAISDRAPEDTDTQYF. The CDR3 DNA sequence: TGTGCCATCAGTGACCGGGCGCCTGAGGACACAGATACGCAGTATTTT.

This chain uses TRBV7-3 with TRBJ2-1; D is possibly TRBD2 (5 bases). CDR3 length: 13 amino acids. The germline V and J ends were trimmed by 0 bases and 8 bases, with 8 bases remaining between them. Germline CDR1 reads SGHTA; CDR2 reads FQGTGA. CDR3 loop: CASSLTRADEQFF. The CDR3 DNA follows: TGTGCCAGCAGCTTAACGAGGGCAGATGAGCAGTTCTTC.

The gene calls are TRBV19 and TRBJ2-1; the match to TRBD2 covers 9 bases. CDR3 length: 16 residues. The trim removed 3 bases at V and 10 bases at J, leaving 13 bases unmatched. Germline CDR1 LNHDA, CDR2 SQIVND (reference sequence). CDR3 sequence: CASSISLAGGQWEQFF. The CDR3 nucleotides read TGTGCCAGTAGTATTTCACTAGCGGGTGGGCAATGGGAGCAGTTCTTC.

With regard to this clone: The sample contains more than one DNA sequence encoding this CDR3. The J gene is TRBJ1-1, the V gene TRBV6-5; D possibly corresponds to TRBD1 (5 bases). In germline, CDR1 is MNHEY, CDR2 SVGAGI. This CDR3 is built from 14 residues. V was shortened by 5 bases and J by 0 bases, with 10 bases between the two germline ends. CDR3 bases: TGTGCCAGCAGTCCGACAGCCTTGAACACTGAAGCTTTCTTT. The encoded protein is CASSPTALNTEAFF.

The J gene is TRBJ2-1, the V gene TRBV7-2, with 7 bases lining up with TRBD2. The length of the CDR3 is 18 residues. Looked up from germline, CDR1 is SGHTA and CDR2 is FQGNSA. With V trimmed by 5 bases and J by 6 bases, 19 bases remained unmatched. DNA for the CDR3: TGTGCCAGCAGCCCCCGTTGGGGGTTCCTAGCGGATCGCAATGAGCAGTTCTTC. Translation: CASSPRWGFLADRNEQFF.

This chain uses TRBV7-2 with TRBJ1-5; D gene ambiguous. The CDR3 totals 14 residues. Germline V gene lookup returns CDR1 SGHTA and CDR2 FQGNSA. V gave up 4 bases and J gave up 9 bases, with 16 bases separating them. CDR3 protein: CASSSTGPFWPQHF. The CDR3 DNA is TGTGCCAGCAGCTCGACCGGCCCTTTTTGGCCCCAGCATTTT.